This TCR beta chain was found in a study of beta chain features in type 1 diabetes. Regarding this clone: The antigen remains unidentified.

Study conclusions and caveats: Small HLA sub-analyses could not settle whether HLA shapes TCRB rearrangement.

Expressed TCRB transcripts got sequenced, as all isolated RNA was reverse transcribed. Here immunoSEQ multiplex PCR was the method, and the copy in TCRdb shows in-frame clones only, minus some. The table includes around 450,000 clones, around 10% detected once. CDR3 size: 13 residues. Trimming stripped 0 bases from V and 13 bases from J, with 14 bases between. Germline V CDR1 and CDR2: LGHNT, FRNRAP. Sequenced input: naive CD4+ T cells from blood. The chain is built from TRBV12-5 and TRBJ2-3; D is possibly TRBD1 or TRBD2 (5 bases each). The origin of this receptor is a woman under 30 in good health. The CDR3 here is CASGLVRAGTEYF. DNA for the CDR3: TGTGCTAGTGGTTTGGTACGGGCAGGGACCGAGTATTTT. The complete variable domain, with remaining parts taken from reference TRBV12-5 and TRBJ2-3, reads DARVTQTPRHKVTEMGQEVTMRCQPILGHNTVFWYRQTMMQGLELLAYFRNRAPLDDSGMPKDRFSAEMPDATLATLKIQPSEPRDSAVYFCASGLVRAGTEYFGPGTRLTVL.